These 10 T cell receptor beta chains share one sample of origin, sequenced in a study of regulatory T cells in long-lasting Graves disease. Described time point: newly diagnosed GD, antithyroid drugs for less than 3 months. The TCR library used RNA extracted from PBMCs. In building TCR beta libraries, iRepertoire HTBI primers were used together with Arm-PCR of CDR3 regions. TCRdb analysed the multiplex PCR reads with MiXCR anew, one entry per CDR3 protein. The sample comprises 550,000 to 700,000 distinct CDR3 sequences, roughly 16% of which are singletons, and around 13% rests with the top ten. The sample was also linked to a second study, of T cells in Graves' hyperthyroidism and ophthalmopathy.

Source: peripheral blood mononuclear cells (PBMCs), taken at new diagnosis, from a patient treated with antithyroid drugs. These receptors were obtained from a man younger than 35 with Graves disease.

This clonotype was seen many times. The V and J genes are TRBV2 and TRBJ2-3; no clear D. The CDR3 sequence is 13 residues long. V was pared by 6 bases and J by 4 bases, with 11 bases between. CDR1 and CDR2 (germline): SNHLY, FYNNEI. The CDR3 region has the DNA TGTGCCAGCAGGGCCCTGTGGGCAGATACGCAGTATTTT. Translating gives CASRALWADTQYF. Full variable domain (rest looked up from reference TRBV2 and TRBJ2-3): EPEVTQTPSHQVTQMGQEVILRCVPISNHLYFYWYRQILGQKVEFLVSFYNNEISEKSEIFDDQFSVERPDGSNFTLKIRSTKLEDSAMYFCASRALWADTQYFGPGTRLTVL.

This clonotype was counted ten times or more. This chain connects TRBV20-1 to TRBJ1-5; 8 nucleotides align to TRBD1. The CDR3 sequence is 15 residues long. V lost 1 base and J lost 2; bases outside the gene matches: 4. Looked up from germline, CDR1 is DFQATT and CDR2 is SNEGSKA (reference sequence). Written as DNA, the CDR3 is TGCAGTGCTAGAGCAGGGGGCTACGGCAATCAGCCCCAGCATTTT. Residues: CSARAGGYGNQPQHF.

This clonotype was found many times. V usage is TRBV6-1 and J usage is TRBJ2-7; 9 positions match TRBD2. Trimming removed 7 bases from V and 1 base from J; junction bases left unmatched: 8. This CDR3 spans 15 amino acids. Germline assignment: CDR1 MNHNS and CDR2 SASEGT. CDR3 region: CASTLTSGRSYEQYF. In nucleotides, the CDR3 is TGTGCCAGCACACTGACTAGCGGAAGGTCCTACGAGCAGTACTTC.

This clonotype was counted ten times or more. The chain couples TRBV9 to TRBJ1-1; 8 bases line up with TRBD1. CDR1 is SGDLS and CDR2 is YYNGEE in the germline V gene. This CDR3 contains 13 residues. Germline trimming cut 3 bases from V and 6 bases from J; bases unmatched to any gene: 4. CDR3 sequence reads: CASSGTGRPEAFF. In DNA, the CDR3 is TGTGCCAGCAGCGGGACAGGGAGGCCTGAAGCTTTCTTT. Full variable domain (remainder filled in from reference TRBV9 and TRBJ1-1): DSGVTQTPKHLITATGQRVTLRCSPRSGDLSVYWYQQSLDQGLQFLIQYYNGEERAKGNILERFSAQQFPDLHSELNLSSLELGDSALYFCASSGTGRPEAFFGQGTRLTVV.

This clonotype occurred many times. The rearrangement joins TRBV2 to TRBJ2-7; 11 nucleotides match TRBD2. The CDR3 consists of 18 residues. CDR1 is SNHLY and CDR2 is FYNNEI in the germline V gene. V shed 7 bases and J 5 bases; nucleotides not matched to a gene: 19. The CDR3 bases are TGTGCCAGCACAGCCTTATCGGGGACTAGCGGCCGAGACCACGAGCAGTACTTC. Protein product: CASTALSGTSGRDHEQYF.

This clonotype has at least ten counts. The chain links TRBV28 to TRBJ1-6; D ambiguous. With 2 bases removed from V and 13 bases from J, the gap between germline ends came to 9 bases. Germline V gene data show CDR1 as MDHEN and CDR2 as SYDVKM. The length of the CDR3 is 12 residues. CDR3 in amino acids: CASSLIAGPLHF. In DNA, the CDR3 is TGTGCCAGCAGTTTAATCGCAGGTCCCCTCCACTTT.

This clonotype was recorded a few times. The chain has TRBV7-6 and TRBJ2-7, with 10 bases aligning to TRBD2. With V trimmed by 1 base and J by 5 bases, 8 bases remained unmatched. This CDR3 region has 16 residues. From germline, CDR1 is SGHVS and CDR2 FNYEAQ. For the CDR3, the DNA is TGTGCCAGCAGCTTAGAGGCTAGCGGGAGTGTGAACGAGCAGTACTTC. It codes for CASSLEASGSVNEQYF.

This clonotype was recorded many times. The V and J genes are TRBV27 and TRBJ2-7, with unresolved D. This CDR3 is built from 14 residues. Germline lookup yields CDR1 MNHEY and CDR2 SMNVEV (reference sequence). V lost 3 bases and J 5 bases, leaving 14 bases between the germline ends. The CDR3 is CASSFLGRSNEQYF. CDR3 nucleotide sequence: TGTGCCAGCAGTTTCTTGGGAAGGAGCAACGAGCAGTACTTC.

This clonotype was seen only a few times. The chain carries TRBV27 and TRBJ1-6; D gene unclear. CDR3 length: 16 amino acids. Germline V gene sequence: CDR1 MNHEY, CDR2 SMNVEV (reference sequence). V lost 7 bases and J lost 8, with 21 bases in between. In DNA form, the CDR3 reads TGTGCCAGCACCACGAAAGAGGTCGGTGTCGATTCACCCCTCCACTTT. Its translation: CASTTKEVGVDSPLHF.

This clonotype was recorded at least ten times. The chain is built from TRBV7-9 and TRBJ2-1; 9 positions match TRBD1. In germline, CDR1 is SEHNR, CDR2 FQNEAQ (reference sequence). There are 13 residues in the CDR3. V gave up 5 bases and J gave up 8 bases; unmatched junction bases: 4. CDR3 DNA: TGTGCCAGCAGCGCCTGGACAGGGGATGAGCAGTTCTTC. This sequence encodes CASSAWTGDEQFF.